This TCR beta chain was identified during a study of CD8 T cells in ankylosing spondylitis. General study results and limits: Relatively scarce in peripheral blood, disease-linked clones were CD8+. A motif of under ten highly homologous TCR beta variants was seen as apparently characteristic of ankylosing spondylitis blood. Prior work had noted some motif variants in reactive arthritis blood and synovial fluid.

Quantitative 5'-RACE with molecular barcodes generated TCR beta libraries. TCRdb passed the 5' RACE reads through MiXCR, listing each CDR3 protein once. The top ten clones hold roughly a third of a sample with 250,000 or so distinct CDR3 sequences, more than 15% of them seen once. Germline V gene data show CDR1 as SQVTM and CDR2 as ANQGSEA. The CDR3 has 15 amino acids. V gave up 2 bases and J gave up 1 base; unmatched junction bases: 7. For this clonotype: Antigen unknown.

The sample comprised blood, either unsorted or a sorted T cell fraction (not recorded which). The gene calls are TRBV29-1 and TRBJ2-7; the match to TRBD2 covers 8 bases. The TCR sequence derives from a male donor with ankylosing spondylitis or in good health (not recorded which). CDR3 amino acids: CSVESAGLESYEQYF. CDR3 nucleotides: TGCAGCGTTGAATCGGCGGGACTAGAATCCTACGAGCAGTACTTC.